Following are 20 T cell receptor beta chains from one sample sequenced in a study of blood T cells in healthy people across ages. Through a sample-barcoded 5' primer and a J-beta primer mix, a second PCR was run for roughly 6 to 12 cycles. TCRdb re-derived calls from the 5' RACE reads in MiXCR, one entry per CDR3 protein. This sample carries about 1.4 million distinct CDR3 sequences, almost 60% of them seen once, and the ten largest clones take roughly 6.3%. Sequencing used blood. The receptors here all came from a man between 18 and 35 years old in good health.

This clonotype was detected only once. The V gene is TRBV7-9, the J gene TRBJ2-1; perhaps TRBD2 as D (6 bases). This CDR3 is built from 17 residues. Germline CDR1 SEHNR, CDR2 FQNEAQ (reference sequence). V was trimmed by 4 bases and J by 0 bases, leaving 16 bases between them. The CDR3 reads CASSSHLAESSYNEQFF. CDR3 DNA: TGTGCCAGCAGCTCTCACTTAGCGGAAAGCTCCTACAATGAGCAGTTCTTC.

V is TRBV27 and J is TRBJ2-7, with a possible D match to TRBD2 (5 bases). Germline loops: CDR1 MNHEY, CDR2 SMNVEV (reference sequence). This CDR3 region has 16 residues. V was cut by 5 bases and J by 1 base, with 18 bases left in between. The CDR3 loop reads CASSPLALADSYEQYF. For the CDR3, the DNA is TGTGCCAGCAGTCCACTCGCCCTAGCTGATTCCTACGAGCAGTACTTC.

The chain couples TRBV6-5 to TRBJ2-4, with TRBD1 identical over 9 bases. Germline-derived CDR1 and CDR2 are MNHEY and SVGAGI. The CDR3 covers 15 residues. With 6 bases clipped from V and 4 bases from J, the junction kept 7 bases outside the gene matches. The CDR3 DNA follows: TGTGCCAGCAGACGCCGGGACAGGGCAAAAAACATTCAGTACTTC. It specifies CASRRRDRAKNIQYF.

This chain connects TRBV4-3 to TRBJ1-5; no clear D gene. This CDR3 spans 18 amino acids. V was shortened by 0 bases and J by 3 bases, with 18 bases between the two germline ends. Germline loops: CDR1 LGHNA, CDR2 YSLEER. The CDR3 DNA sequence: TGCGCCAGCAGCCAAGATTTTTTTGCGGGGTCCTACAATCAGCCCCAGCATTTT. Its translation is CASSQDFFAGSYNQPQHF.

This sequence joins TRBV4-1 and TRBJ2-7; 7 bases fit TRBD2. Trimming removed 3 bases from V and 7 bases from J; junction bases left unmatched: 12. Per the germline V gene, CDR1 is MGHRA and CDR2 is YSYEKL. This CDR3 has 15 residues. The CDR3 DNA reads TGCGCCAGCAGCCACCTAGGGAAGGCGGGAGATGAGCAGTACTTC. Protein sequence: CASSHLGKAGDEQYF.

The chain is built from TRBV6-6 and TRBJ2-3, with a tentative D call TRBD1 (6 bases). The CDR3 loop spans 13 amino acids. The V and J ends lost 7 bases and 3 bases respectively, with 11 bases between them. Germline-derived CDR1 and CDR2 are MNHNY and SVGAGI (reference sequence). CDR3 protein: CASTRGRTDTQYF. DNA for the CDR3: TGTGCCAGCACCAGGGGTAGAACAGATACGCAGTATTTT.

This chain joins TRBV7-9 and TRBJ2-2; 13 bases map to TRBD2. This CDR3 region has 15 residues. The junction had 4 bases not matched to a gene; V was cut back by 4 bases and J by 8 bases. From germline, CDR1 is SEHNR and CDR2 FQNEAQ (reference sequence). The CDR3 loop reads CASSWTSGGSGELFF. CDR3 nucleotide sequence: TGTGCCAGCAGCTGGACTAGCGGGGGTTCTGGGGAGCTGTTTTTT.

The J gene is TRBJ2-5, the V gene TRBV6-5; a possible D gene is TRBD2 (6 bases). Matching the DNA end better, TRBJ2-7 makes the J call doubtful. Germline-derived CDR1 and CDR2 are MNHEY and SVGAGI. The CDR3 runs 14 residues. CDR3 DNA: TGTGCCAGCAGTTACTCGGATCCGGGGGACGAGCAGTACTTC. Amino acid sequence: CASSYSDPGDEQYF.

The chain couples TRBV20-1 to TRBJ2-1; the D gene could be TRBD1 or TRBD2 (5 bases each). This CDR3 has 15 amino acids. Germline V gives CDR1 DFQATT, CDR2 SNEGSKA (reference sequence). V was pared by 3 bases and J by 0 bases, with 12 bases between. CDR3 in amino acids: CSARPGTDSYNEQFF. The CDR3 region has the DNA TGCAGTGCTAGGCCCGGGACGGACTCCTACAATGAGCAGTTCTTC.

This chain uses TRBV4-1 with TRBJ1-1; D unresolved. Trimming took 3 bases from V and 3 from J, leaving 23 bases between them. Looked up from germline, CDR1 is MGHRA and CDR2 is YSYEKL. The CDR3 covers 18 residues. The CDR3 loop reads CASSHVVGKKGTYTEAFF. CDR3 in DNA: TGCGCCAGCAGCCATGTTGTGGGAAAAAAAGGAACGTACACTGAAGCTTTCTTT.

The gene calls are TRBV11-2 and TRBJ1-2, with TRBD1 matching over 7 bases. V lost 5 bases, J lost 4 bases, and 7 bases stayed unmatched. Germline V gene sequence: CDR1 SGHAT, CDR2 FQNNGV. There are 14 residues in the CDR3. The CDR3 region has the DNA TGTGCCAGCAGCCGCCCAGGGGGAGTCTATGGCTACACCTTC. As protein: CASSRPGGVYGYTF.

The chain links TRBV4-3 to TRBJ2-1; 9 nucleotides line up with TRBD2. This CDR3 is built from 17 residues. V gave up 1 base and J gave up 5 bases; unmatched junction bases: 9. Germline CDR1 and CDR2: LGHNA and YSLEER. The CDR3 sequence is CASSQVSSGGRHNEQFF. The CDR3 region has the DNA TGCGCCAGCAGCCAAGTTAGTAGCGGGGGACGTCACAATGAGCAGTTCTTC.

Remarks on this clonotype: A junction end diverges from the germline sequence, so it may reflect a read error. J is TRBJ1-1 and V is TRBV4-2; D unresolved. The germline V gene encodes CDR1 LGHNA and CDR2 YNFKEQ. CDR3 length: 12 residues. The CDR3: CASSQVGYEVFF. DNA for the CDR3: TGTGCCAGCAGCCAAGTGGGGTATGAAGTTTTCTTT.

The chain has TRBV20-1 and TRBJ2-1; a weak D match, TRBD1 (5 bases). CDR3 length equals 14 residues. The V gene's germline CDR1 is DFQATT and CDR2 SNEGSKA (reference sequence). V lost 4 bases, J lost 10 bases, and 20 bases lay in between. CDR3 sequence: CSAIGDKGLGEQFF. DNA for the CDR3: TGCAGTGCTATCGGAGACAAGGGGCTTGGGGAGCAGTTCTTC.

V and J are TRBV9 and TRBJ1-2; no definite D call. The CDR3 runs to 15 residues. CDR1 is SGDLS and CDR2 is YYNGEE in the germline V gene. The ends were cut back, 0 bases at V and 10 bases at J, with 19 bases in the middle. The CDR3 loop is CASSVALNRELFYTF. CDR3 nucleotide sequence: TGTGCCAGCAGCGTAGCCTTGAACAGAGAACTCTTCTACACCTTC.

CDR3 amino acids: CASSLRDRQAPDTQYF. Written as DNA, the CDR3 is TGTGCCAGCAGCCTGCGGGACCGACAGGCCCCAGATACGCAGTATTTT. The chain combines TRBV9 with TRBJ2-3, with D perhaps TRBD1 or TRBD2 (6 bases each). The germline V and J ends were trimmed by 4 bases and 4 bases, with 19 bases remaining between them. The CDR3 consists of 16 residues. The V gene's germline CDR1 is SGDLS and CDR2 YYNGEE.

This clonotype was counted only a few times. This rearrangement joins TRBV20-1 to TRBJ2-6, with no clear D. V lost 1 base, J lost 1 base, and 5 bases lay in between. Germline V gene sequence: CDR1 DFQATT, CDR2 SNEGSKA (reference sequence). The CDR3 runs 14 residues. The CDR3 protein is CSARAASGANVLTF. The CDR3 DNA reads TGCAGTGCTAGAGCGGCGTCTGGGGCCAACGTCCTGACTTTC.

The chain joins TRBV25-1 to TRBJ2-5; D not certain. The J call is doubtful: the DNA matches TRBJ2-7 better. Germline lookup yields CDR1 MGHDK and CDR2 SYGVNS. This CDR3 spans 13 amino acids. DNA for the CDR3: TGTGCCAGCAGTGAAAAGGTCAACTACGAGCAGTACTTC. It specifies CASSEKVNYEQYF.

This clonotype has more than one count but fewer than ten. This rearrangement joins TRBV3-1 to TRBJ2-3; D unclear. V lost 3 bases and J lost 6, with 13 bases in between. Germline CDR1 is LGHDT and CDR2 is YNNKEL (reference sequence). The CDR3 is 14 residues long. The CDR3 sequence is CASSHDLSTDTQYF. The CDR3 nucleotides read TGTGCCAGCAGCCACGACTTGTCAACGGATACGCAGTATTTT.

About this clonotype: A much more abundant neighbour one base away suggests this may be a read error. The chain joins TRBV20-1 to TRBJ2-5, with 10 bases that match TRBD2. Germline assignment: CDR1 DFQATT and CDR2 SNEGSKA (reference sequence). This CDR3 comprises 14 residues. V lost 5 bases to trimming and J lost 11 bases; unmatched junction nucleotides: 14. In nucleotides, the CDR3 is TGCAGTGCTTCGGGACTAGCGCTGTACAATGAGCAGTACTTC. Its translation: CSASGLALYNEQYF.